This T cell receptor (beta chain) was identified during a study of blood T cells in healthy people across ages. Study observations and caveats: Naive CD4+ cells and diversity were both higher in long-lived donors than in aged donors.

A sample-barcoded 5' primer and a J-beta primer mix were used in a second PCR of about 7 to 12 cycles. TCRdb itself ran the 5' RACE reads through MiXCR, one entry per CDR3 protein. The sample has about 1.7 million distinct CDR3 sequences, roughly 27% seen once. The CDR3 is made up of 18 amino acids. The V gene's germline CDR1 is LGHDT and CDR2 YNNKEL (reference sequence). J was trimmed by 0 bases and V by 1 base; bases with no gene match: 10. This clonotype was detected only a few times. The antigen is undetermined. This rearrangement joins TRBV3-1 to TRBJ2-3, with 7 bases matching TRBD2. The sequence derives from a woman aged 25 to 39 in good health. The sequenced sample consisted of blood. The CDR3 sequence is CASSQVSATSSSTDTQYF. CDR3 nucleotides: TGTGCCAGCAGCCAAGTTTCAGCGACTAGCAGTAGCACAGATACGCAGTATTTT.